The sequence of this T cell receptor (beta chain) was determined in a study of PD-1 blockade in classical Hodgkin lymphoma. Study details: It was nivolumab at 3 mg/kg, given intravenously every 2 weeks, that patients received.

The patients all showed relapse after autologous stem cell transplantation, while their brentuximab vedotin exposure varied. Method: immunoSEQ multiplex PCR; TCRdb's copy keeps in-frame clones and lacks some. The table lists roughly 61,000 clones, less than 95% of them singletons. V lost 6 bases and J lost 0; bases outside the gene matches: 13. CDR1 is MDHEN and CDR2 is SYDVKM in the germline V gene. CDR3 length equals 18 residues. With respect to this clone: Its antigen is unknown.

Study results and caveats: Only CD4+ TCR diversity, not CD8+, had risen significantly by C4D1. Some patients began nivolumab under 1 year after ASCT. These patients were excluded from later analyses. The baseline diversity of complete responders showed similarity to that of newly diagnosed patients.

This receptor was obtained from a human donor with classical Hodgkin lymphoma. The chain joins TRBV28 to TRBJ1-3; 8 nucleotides align to TRBD1. The sample in question was peripheral blood mononuclear cells (PBMCs), obtained before the second cycle of nivolumab. CDR3 loop: CASSSGTGLYGSGNTIYF. As DNA, the CDR3 is TGTGCCAGCAGCAGCGGGACAGGCCTATACGGCTCTGGAAACACCATATATTTT.